Listed here are 4 T cell receptor beta chains from one sample, sequenced in a study of T cells in Graves' hyperthyroidism and ophthalmopathy. Amplified regions were TCR beta CDR3 sequences from RNA transcripts. HTBI primers were employed in a first-round RT-PCR of the TCR CDR3. TCRdb re-derived calls from the multiplex PCR reads in MiXCR, one entry per CDR3 protein. The table shows about 620,000 distinct CDR3 sequences, with roughly 15% occurring only once. Sequences were obtained from blood. The receptors derive from a woman aged 25-40 years with Graves' hyperthyroidism.

This clonotype was counted between two and nine times. The CDR3 nucleotides read TGTGCCAGCTCCCCTGGGGCCCCCAATCAGCCCCAGCATTTT. It specifies CASSPGAPNQPQHF. The J gene is TRBJ1-5, the V gene TRBV27; possibly TRBD1 for D (5 bases). CDR3 size: 14 residues. Trimming left V 8 bases short and J 3 bases short, with 14 bases between. Per germline, CDR1 MNHEY and CDR2 SMNVEV (reference sequence).

This clonotype was counted many times. This chain joins TRBV7-9 and TRBJ2-7; 7 bases align to TRBD1. The germline CDR1 and CDR2 sequences are SEHNR and FQNEAQ (reference sequence). The CDR3 extends over 14 amino acids. V shed 3 bases, J shed 5 bases, and the junction held 7 bases outside the gene matches. For the CDR3, the DNA is TGTGCCAGCAGCTTGCGACAGGGTCACAACGAGCAGTACTTC. It codes for CASSLRQGHNEQYF.

This clonotype was observed at least ten times. The rearrangement joins TRBV27 to TRBJ2-1, with 8 bases identical to TRBD2. The germline V gene encodes CDR1 MNHEY and CDR2 SMNVEV (reference sequence). The CDR3 loop spans 23 amino acids. J lost 5 bases, V lost 7 bases, and 34 bases had no gene match. This CDR3 is CASIRMAGVRGLAIRGGDNEQFF. As DNA, the CDR3 is TGTGCCAGCATCCGAATGGCGGGGGTCCGAGGACTAGCTATCCGAGGGGGGGACAATGAGCAGTTCTTC.

This clonotype occurred many times. CDR3 loop: CASSFVGKLFF. DNA for the CDR3: TGTGCCAGCAGTTTTGTGGGAAAACTGTTTTTT. This chain connects TRBV28 to TRBJ1-4; D unclear. V shed 3 bases and J shed 10 bases, with 6 bases lying between them. CDR1 and CDR2 (germline): MDHEN, SYDVKM. This CDR3 has 11 amino acids. Full variable domain (remainder filled in from reference TRBV28 and TRBJ1-4): DVKVTQSSRYLVKRTGEKVFLECVQDMDHENMFWYRQDPGLGLRLIYFSYDVKMKEKGDIPEGYSVSREKKERFSLILESASTNQTSMYLCASSFVGKLFFGSGTQLSVL.